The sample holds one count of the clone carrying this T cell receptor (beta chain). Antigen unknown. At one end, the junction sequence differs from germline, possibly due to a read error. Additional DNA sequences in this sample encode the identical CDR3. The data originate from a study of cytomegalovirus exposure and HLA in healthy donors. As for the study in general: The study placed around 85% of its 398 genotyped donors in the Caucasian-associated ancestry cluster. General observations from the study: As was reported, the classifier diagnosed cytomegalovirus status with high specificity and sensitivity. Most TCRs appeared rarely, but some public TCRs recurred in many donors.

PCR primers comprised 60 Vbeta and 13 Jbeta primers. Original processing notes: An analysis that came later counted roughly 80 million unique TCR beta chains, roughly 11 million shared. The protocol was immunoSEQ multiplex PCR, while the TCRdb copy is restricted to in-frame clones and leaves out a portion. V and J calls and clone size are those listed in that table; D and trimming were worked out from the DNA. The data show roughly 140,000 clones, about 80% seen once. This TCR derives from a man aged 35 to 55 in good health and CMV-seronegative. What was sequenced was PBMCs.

The CDR3 DNA is TGTGCCAGCAAGCCGGGACAGGGGATGAACACTGAAGCTTTCTTT. Amino acid sequence: CASKPGQGMNTEAFF. The rearrangement uses TRBV10-1 and TRBJ1-1, with 10 bases identical to TRBD1. Germline CDR1 reads WNHNN; CDR2 reads SYGVQD (reference sequence). The CDR3 length is 15 residues.